The 27 T cell receptor beta chains given below trace back to one sample, sequenced in a study of T cell changes during pregnancy in multiple sclerosis. Generated by immunoSEQ multiplex PCR, the TCRdb table keeps only in-frame clones and is missing some. This repertoire shows tens of thousands of clones, around 89% found once; its top ten account for 3% to 4%. The sequenced sample was CD4+ T cells from peripheral blood mononuclear cells, obtained in the first trimester of pregnancy. The receptors were sampled from a female donor in good health, enrolled as a control in a pregnancy study.

The chain uses TRBV5-8 and TRBJ2-7, with 7 bases identical to TRBD1. The germline V gene has CDR1 SGHTS and CDR2 YDEGEE. The CDR3 runs to 14 residues. Losses at the gene ends were 3 bases for V and 3 bases for J; bases not matched to a gene: 6. CDR3 in amino acids: CASSWGTAIYEQYF. CDR3 sequence (DNA): TGTGCCAGCAGCTGGGGGACAGCAATCTACGAGCAGTACTTC.

The rearrangement joins TRBV25-1 to TRBJ1-5, with 8 bases aligning to TRBD1. This CDR3 is 16 amino acids long. The trim removed 6 bases at V and 4 bases at J, leaving 11 bases unmatched. The germline gives CDR1 MGHDK, CDR2 SYGVNS. The chain's CDR3 is CASRDTGGYLNQPQHF. The CDR3 DNA is TGTGCCAGCAGGGACACAGGGGGGTATCTGAATCAGCCCCAGCATTTT.

On this clone: The sample has other DNA sequences that encode this CDR3 too. The chain recombines TRBV18 with TRBJ1-1, with D unclear. V was shortened by 2 bases and J by 3 bases, with 10 bases between the two germline ends. The CDR3 totals 14 residues. CDR1 is KGHSH, CDR2 LQKENI, per germline. Here the CDR3 DNA reads TGTGCCAGCTCACCAAGAGGCGCGGACACTGAAGCTTTCTTT. Protein sequence: CASSPRGADTEAFF.

V usage is TRBV7-3 and J usage is TRBJ1-5, with D uncertain. Germline loops: CDR1 SGHTA, CDR2 FQGTGA. Trimming shortened V by 5 bases and J by 7 bases, and 12 bases separated the two germline ends. This CDR3 is built from 13 residues. Written as DNA, the CDR3 is TGTGCCAGCAGCCTGACTGAAAGGCAGCCCCAGCATTTT. This codes for CASSLTERQPQHF. The whole variable domain, remainder taken from reference TRBV7-3 and TRBJ1-5, is GAGVSQTPSNKVTEKGKYVELRCDPISGHTALYWYRQSLGQGPEFLIYFQGTGAADDSGLPNDRFFAVRPEGSVSTLKIQRTERGDSAVYLCASSLTERQPQHFGDGTRLSIL.

The chain couples TRBV5-1 to TRBJ1-1; 10 bases are a match to TRBD1. V lost 3 bases to trimming and J lost 9 bases; unmatched junction nucleotides: 2. CDR3 length equals 12 residues. The germline gives CDR1 SGHRS, CDR2 YFSETQ. CDR3: CASSWTGGQAFF. CDR3 DNA sequence: TGCGCCAGCAGCTGGACAGGGGGACAAGCTTTCTTT.

This sequence joins TRBV27 and TRBJ1-3; TRBD1 matches 8 bases. The germline V gene encodes CDR1 MNHEY and CDR2 SMNVEV (reference sequence). The CDR3 contains 14 residues. The trim removed 6 bases at V and 2 bases at J, leaving 3 bases unmatched. The CDR3: CASRDRVAGNTIYF. Here the CDR3 DNA reads TGTGCCAGCAGGGACAGGGTGGCTGGAAACACCATATATTTT.

This clone was seen a single time. This chain links TRBV20-1 with TRBJ1-6; unclear D gene. In germline, CDR1 is DFQATT, CDR2 SNEGSKA (reference sequence). CDR3 size: 11 residues. Trimming shortened V by 0 bases and J by 14 bases, and 8 bases separated the two germline ends. The CDR3 DNA reads TGCAGTGCTAGAGACCCCCCGGCCCTCCACTTT. This sequence encodes CSARDPPALHF.

This rearrangement joins TRBV12-5 to TRBJ2-7; no clear D gene. The germline V gene encodes CDR1 LGHNT and CDR2 FRNRAP. The CDR3 runs to 13 residues. V lost 8 bases and J lost 0, with 11 bases in between. The CDR3 bases are TGTGCTAGTCCCCGAGCGTTCTCCTACGAGCAGTACTTC. It encodes CASPRAFSYEQYF.

CDR3 region: CSARQGGSTDTQYF. The CDR3, as DNA: TGCAGCGCGAGACAGGGGGGTAGCACAGATACGCAGTATTTT. This chain links TRBV29-1 with TRBJ2-3, with 9 bases lining up with TRBD1. The ends lost 7 bases at V and 0 bases at J; junction bases unmatched: 5. The CDR3 consists of 14 residues. Germline V lookup: CDR1 SQVTM, CDR2 ANQGSEA.

The chain has TRBV11-3 and TRBJ2-3; D not resolved. The germline V gene encodes CDR1 SGHNT and CDR2 YENEEA. CDR3 length: 13 amino acids. Trimming left V 2 bases short and J 2 bases short, with 5 bases between. CDR3 loop: CASSLSFTDTQYF. CDR3 sequence (DNA): TGTGCCAGCAGCTTAAGCTTCACAGATACGCAGTATTTT.

The CDR3 region is CASVTGKENQPQHF. The CDR3 DNA reads TGTGCCAGCGTGACAGGGAAAGAAAATCAGCCCCAGCATTTT. The chain couples TRBV28 to TRBJ1-5, with 7 nucleotides matching TRBD1. The V segment lost 8 bases and the J segment 4 bases; nucleotides outside the gene matches: 8. Germline V gene sequence: CDR1 MDHEN, CDR2 SYDVKM. CDR3 size: 14 residues.

The V and J genes are TRBV25-1 and TRBJ1-6, with TRBD1 as a possible D gene (5 bases). The CDR3 has 13 residues. Trimming cost V 5 bases and J 9 bases, with 11 bases left between them. CDR1 is MGHDK and CDR2 is SYGVNS in the germline V gene. CDR3 bases: TGTGCCAGCAGTACCCGGGGGGGTTCACCCCTCCACTTT. It encodes CASSTRGGSPLHF.

This chain's CDR3 is CASSQDTYGYTF. The CDR3 region has the DNA TGTGCCAGCAGCCAGGACACCTATGGCTACACCTTC. The chain has TRBV16 and TRBJ1-2; perhaps TRBD1 as D (5 bases). The CDR3 loop spans 12 amino acids. The V end lost 3 bases, the J end lost 4 bases, and 6 bases lay between the germline ends. CDR1 and CDR2 from the germline V gene are KGHSY and FQNENV.

J is TRBJ1-4 and V is TRBV15, with TRBD1 as a possible D gene (5 bases). V was cut by 0 bases and J by 4 bases, with 21 bases left in between. The CDR3 covers 19 residues. Germline V CDR1 and CDR2: LNHNV, YYDKDF (reference sequence). The CDR3 sequence is CATSRDLIGGAAGNEKLFF. CDR3 in DNA: TGTGCCACCAGCAGAGATTTAATTGGAGGGGCCGCGGGTAATGAAAAACTGTTTTTT.

In its sample, this clone ranks as medium-sized. J is TRBJ2-3 and V is TRBV29-1; D is unresolved. Germline-derived CDR1 and CDR2 are SQVTM and ANQGSEA. The V end was cut by 5 bases, the J end by 2 bases, with 11 bases between. The CDR3 loop spans 13 amino acids. The CDR3, as DNA: TGCAGCGTTCGTGGCCGCTCCACAGATACGCAGTATTTT. The encoded protein is CSVRGRSTDTQYF.

The chain is built from TRBV11-1 and TRBJ2-1; 7 bases are shared with TRBD2. The CDR3 spans 16 residues. V was pared by 5 bases and J by 6 bases, with 13 bases of the junction left unmatched. Germline V gene sequence: CDR1 SGHAT, CDR2 FQDESV (reference sequence). The CDR3 spells CASSLLARVGTNEQFF. The CDR3 DNA sequence: TGTGCCAGCAGCCTACTAGCGAGGGTGGGTACCAATGAGCAGTTCTTC.

The chain uses TRBV18 and TRBJ1-6, with TRBD1 matching 7 bases. Germline CDR1 and CDR2: KGHSH and LQKENI. J was trimmed by 7 bases and V by 2 bases; bases with no gene match: 5. The CDR3 has 15 amino acids. CDR3: CASSPKTGTNSPLHF. The DNA for the CDR3 is TGTGCCAGCTCACCAAAGACAGGGACAAATTCACCCCTCCACTTT. The full variable domain, with the rest looked up from reference TRBV18 and TRBJ1-6, is NAGVMQNPRHLVRRRGQEARLRCSPMKGHSHVYWYRQLPEEGLKFMVYLQKENIIDESGMPKERFSAEFPKEGPSILRIQQVVRGDSAAYFCASSPKTGTNSPLHFGNGTRLTVT.

The rearrangement links TRBV7-2 to TRBJ1-3; D gene ambiguous. The CDR3 totals 12 residues. The germline V gene encodes CDR1 SGHTA and CDR2 FQGNSA. The V and J ends lost 1 base and 9 bases respectively, with 7 bases between them. In DNA, the CDR3 is TGTGCCAGCAGCTTAGACACCGCCACCATATATTTT. It is translated as CASSLDTATIYF. The whole variable domain, filled in from reference TRBV7-2 and TRBJ1-3, reads GAGVSQSPSNKVTEKGKDVELRCDPISGHTALYWYRQSLGQGLEFLIYFQGNSAPDKSGLPSDRFSAERTGGSVSTLTIQRTQQEDSAVYLCASSLDTATIYFGEGSWLTVV.

The chain uses TRBV27 and TRBJ2-1, with 9 bases matching TRBD2. Germline V gene data show CDR1 as MNHEY and CDR2 as SMNVEV (reference sequence). This CDR3 is built from 16 residues. Trimming at V came to 1 base and at J to 9 bases, leaving 10 bases not matched to a gene. CDR3: CASSLWQSGGSGEQFF. CDR3 nucleotides: TGTGCCAGCAGTTTATGGCAAAGCGGGGGGTCCGGTGAGCAGTTCTTC.

This chain links TRBV28 with TRBJ1-2; D remains unclear. CDR3 length equals 13 residues. Deletions cut 10 bases from V and 2 bases from J, with 14 bases between. The germline CDR1 and CDR2 sequences are MDHEN and SYDVKM. The DNA for the CDR3 is TGTGCCAACCAAGACGGGAGAAACTATGGCTACACCTTC. This codes for CANQDGRNYGYTF.

This chain links TRBV6-6 with TRBJ1-2, with 7 bases lining up with TRBD1. J was trimmed by 2 bases and V by 5 bases; bases with no gene match: 5. Germline assignment: CDR1 MNHNY and CDR2 SVGAGI (reference sequence). The CDR3 runs to 14 residues. DNA of the CDR3: TGTGCCAGCAGTCCCCAGACAGGGAACTATGGCTACACCTTC. The encoded protein is CASSPQTGNYGYTF.

This clone was recorded a few times. CDR3 loop: CASRGTFGMNTEAFF. The CDR3, as DNA: TGTGCCAGCAGAGGGACATTTGGCATGAACACTGAAGCTTTCTTT. The chain recombines TRBV6-4 with TRBJ1-1; D is perhaps TRBD1 (6 bases). CDR1 MRHNA and CDR2 SNTAGT come from the germline V gene. Trimming took 6 bases from V and 0 from J, leaving 14 bases between them. CDR3 length: 15 residues.

In this sample, this clone turned up once. The chain combines TRBV5-1 with TRBJ2-7; D perhaps matches TRBD2 (6 bases). Germline V gene sequence: CDR1 SGHRS, CDR2 YFSETQ. The CDR3 runs 15 residues. Trimming removed 0 bases at V and 0 bases at J, with 10 bases between. The CDR3, as DNA: TGCGCCAGCAGCTTGGAAACGGGGGACTCCTACGAGCAGTACTTC. Residues: CASSLETGDSYEQYF.

V and J are TRBV13 and TRBJ1-2; no firm D call. There are 13 residues in the CDR3. CDR1 and CDR2 from the germline V gene are PRHDT and FYEKMQ (reference sequence). The V and J ends lost 0 bases and 7 bases respectively, with 9 bases between them. The CDR3 sequence is CASSLGLGIGYTF. CDR3 DNA sequence: TGTGCCAGCAGCTTAGGCCTAGGCATTGGCTACACCTTC. Full variable domain (remainder filled in from reference TRBV13 and TRBJ1-2): AAGVIQSPRHLIKEKRETATLKCYPIPRHDTVYWYQQGPGQDPQFLISFYEKMQSDKGSIPDRFSAQQFSDYHSELNMSSLELGDSALYFCASSLGLGIGYTFGSGTRLTVV.

This clone appeared a single time. The chain couples TRBV4-3 to TRBJ1-1; D is uncertain. The CDR3 is 15 amino acids. With 1 base removed from V and 0 bases from J, the gap between germline ends came to 9 bases. Germline CDR1 and CDR2: LGHNA and YSLEER. The CDR3 DNA reads as TGCGCCAGCAGCCAAGTCGCGGGGATGAACACTGAAGCTTTCTTT. This sequence encodes CASSQVAGMNTEAFF.

The chain joins TRBV10-3 to TRBJ2-7; D not resolved. CDR3 size: 15 residues. The germline CDR1 and CDR2 sequences are ENHRY and SYGVKD. The V gene lost 3 bases and the J gene lost 5 bases, with 17 bases spanning the gap. CDR3 sequence: CAISEKVAGVDEQYF. CDR3 DNA sequence: TGTGCCATCAGTGAAAAGGTGGCAGGCGTTGACGAGCAGTACTTC.

The chain links TRBV6-1 to TRBJ2-1; 10 bases map to TRBD2. Germline-derived CDR1 and CDR2 are MNHNS and SASEGT. The CDR3 contains 15 residues. Trimming removed 2 bases from V and 9 bases from J; junction bases left unmatched: 7. The CDR3 nucleotides are TGTGCCAGCAGTGAAAGTAGCGGGGGGTATGGTGAGCAGTTCTTC. Translation: CASSESSGGYGEQFF.